This TCR beta chain was documented in a study of CD8+ T cells in alopecia areata. V was shortened by 1 base and J by 0 bases, with 9 bases between the two germline ends. CDR1 and CDR2 (germline): MGHRA, YSYEKL. The CDR3 is 16 amino acids. Comment on this clone: In the same sample, other DNA sequences code for this CDR3.

Extracted RNA was reverse transcribed, and the resulting cDNA served as sequencing template. Data came from immunoSEQ multiplex PCR; TCRdb stores just in-frame clones and leaves some out. The sample lists 200,000 to 250,000 clones; roughly three fifths were seen once. This chain uses TRBV4-1 with TRBJ2-2; D perhaps matches TRBD1 (5 bases). The sequence came from a human donor in good health. The specimen sequenced was CD8+ T cells sorted from blood. The CDR3 region has the DNA TGCGCCAGCAGCCAAGGTTGGACACCGAACACCGGGGAGCTGTTTTTT. Amino acid sequence: CASSQGWTPNTGELFF.